Listed below are T cell receptor beta chains from one sample, sequenced in a study of blood T cells in healthy people across ages. Via MiXCR, TCRdb re-called the 5' RACE reads, giving one row per CDR3 protein. The repertoire has about 400,000 distinct CDR3 sequences, roughly half of them found once; the top ten carry over 40%. Sequencing was carried out using blood. The receptors stem from a man between 60 and 75 years old in good health. CDR3s include the opening cysteine and the closing phenylalanine or tryptophan. Fields, in order: J gene, V gene, D gene, CDR3 length, clone size, CDR3 protein, CDR3 DNA. The D gene is left open where the match is weak. The size field is filled for only some rows; it gives once, few, many or a size class.

J gene: TRBJ2-7; V gene: TRBV6-1; D gene: NA; CDR3 length: 15; clone size: NA; CDR3 protein: CASGSQQGISSEQYF; CDR3 DNA: TGTGCCAGCGGCTCCCAGCAGGGGATTTCGAGCGAGCAGTACTTC
J gene: TRBJ2-1; V gene: TRBV20-1; D gene: TRBD2; CDR3 length: 16; clone size: many; CDR3 protein: CSARVAGGLRFNEQFF; CDR3 DNA: TGCAGTGCTAGAGTGGCGGGGGGCCTTCGGTTCAATGAGCAGTTCTTC
J gene: TRBJ2-1; V gene: TRBV12-3/TRBV12-4; D gene: NA; CDR3 length: 14; clone size: NA; CDR3 protein: CASSLSGAYNEQFF; CDR3 DNA: TGTGCCAGCAGTTTGTCGGGGGCCTACAATGAGCAGTTCTTC
J gene: TRBJ2-1; V gene: TRBV9; D gene: TRBD2; CDR3 length: 13; clone size: NA; CDR3 protein: CASSPSGENEQFF; CDR3 DNA: TGTGCCAGCAGTCCTAGCGGGGAAAATGAGCAGTTCTTC
J gene: TRBJ2-1; V gene: TRBV18; D gene: NA; CDR3 length: 15; clone size: few; CDR3 protein: CASSPIQGSYNEQFF; CDR3 DNA: TGTGCCAGCTCACCCATCCAAGGCTCCTACAATGAGCAGTTCTTC
J gene: TRBJ2-3; V gene: TRBV6-5; D gene: TRBD2; CDR3 length: 16; clone size: NA; CDR3 protein: CASSSTTSGSTDTQYF; CDR3 DNA: TGTGCCAGCAGTTCTACGACTAGCGGGAGTACAGATACGCAGTATTTT
J gene: TRBJ2-6; V gene: TRBV3-1; D gene: TRBD1; CDR3 length: 20; clone size: NA; CDR3 protein: CASSYLSGTGNGRWANVLTF; CDR3 DNA: TGTGCCAGCAGCTACTTGTCCGGGACAGGGAACGGGAGGTGGGCCAACGTCCTGACTTTC
J gene: TRBJ2-3; V gene: TRBV12-3/TRBV12-4; D gene: NA; CDR3 length: 15; clone size: NA; CDR3 protein: CASSLQLPSTDTQYF; CDR3 DNA: TGTGCCAGCAGTTTACAGCTTCCTAGCACAGATACGCAGTATTTT
J gene: TRBJ2-3; V gene: TRBV7-2; D gene: TRBD2; CDR3 length: 15; clone size: few; CDR3 protein: CASSRTSGNTDTQYF; CDR3 DNA: TGTGCCAGCAGTCGAACTAGCGGAAACACAGATACGCAGTATTTT
J gene: TRBJ2-5; V gene: TRBV29-1; D gene: TRBD2; CDR3 length: 12; clone size: NA; CDR3 protein: CRTERGGIEQYF; CDR3 DNA: TGCAGGACGGAGCGGGGGGGCATAGAGCAGTACTTC
J gene: TRBJ1-2; V gene: TRBV11-3; D gene: NA; CDR3 length: 15; clone size: few; CDR3 protein: CASSLPGPSIYGYTF; CDR3 DNA: TGTGCCAGCAGCTTACCGGGACCTAGCATCTATGGCTACACCTTC
J gene: TRBJ1-5; V gene: TRBV7-2; D gene: TRBD1; CDR3 length: 15; clone size: few; CDR3 protein: CASSTRQGGNQPQHF; CDR3 DNA: TGTGCCAGCAGCACAAGACAGGGTGGCAATCAGCCCCAGCATTTT
J gene: TRBJ2-7; V gene: TRBV29-1; D gene: TRBD2; CDR3 length: 13; clone size: many; CDR3 protein: CSVPGTSGSEQYF; CDR3 DNA: TGCAGCGTCCCCGGGACTAGCGGGAGTGAGCAGTACTTC
J gene: TRBJ2-7; V gene: TRBV7-2; D gene: TRBD1; CDR3 length: 15; clone size: NA; CDR3 protein: CASSSPGTGSYEQYF; CDR3 DNA: TGTGCCAGCAGTTCCCCCGGGACAGGGTCGTACGAGCAGTACTTC
J gene: TRBJ1-2; V gene: TRBV4-1; D gene: NA; CDR3 length: 13; clone size: many; CDR3 protein: CASSPLGAHGYTF; CDR3 DNA: TGCGCCAGCAGCCCATTGGGGGCCCATGGCTACACCTTC
J gene: TRBJ2-1; V gene: TRBV20-1; D gene: NA; CDR3 length: 12; clone size: NA; CDR3 protein: CSASNTYNEQFF; CDR3 DNA: TGCAGTGCTAGCAATACCTACAATGAGCAGTTCTTC
J gene: TRBJ2-2; V gene: TRBV7-3; D gene: NA; CDR3 length: 15; clone size: NA; CDR3 protein: CASSLIGAPTGELFF; CDR3 DNA: TGTGCCAGCAGCTTAATTGGGGCGCCCACCGGGGAGCTGTTTTTT
J gene: TRBJ2-7; V gene: TRBV7-2; D gene: TRBD2; CDR3 length: 15; clone size: NA; CDR3 protein: CASSLRTSNSYEQYF; CDR3 DNA: TGTGCCAGCAGCCTTAGGACTAGCAACTCCTACGAGCAGTACTTC
J gene: TRBJ2-4; V gene: TRBV18; D gene: NA; CDR3 length: 11; clone size: NA; CDR3 protein: CASSREDIQYF; CDR3 DNA: TGTGCCAGCTCACGAGAGGACATTCAGTACTTC
J gene: TRBJ2-7; V gene: TRBV3-1; D gene: NA; CDR3 length: 13; clone size: NA; CDR3 protein: CASSRDGTPGQYF; CDR3 DNA: TGTGCCAGCAGCCGGGATGGGACGCCGGGGCAGTACTTC
J gene: TRBJ2-7; V gene: TRBV7-8; D gene: NA; CDR3 length: 14; clone size: NA; CDR3 protein: CASSFRGPEDEQYF; CDR3 DNA: TGTGCCAGCAGCTTTAGGGGCCCCGAGGACGAGCAGTACTTC
J gene: TRBJ2-5; V gene: TRBV28; D gene: NA; CDR3 length: 16; clone size: once; CDR3 protein: CASSLRVGGGRETQYF; CDR3 DNA: TGTGCCAGCAGTTTGCGGGTTGGGGGAGGAAGAGAGACCCAGTACTTC
J gene: TRBJ2-7; V gene: TRBV3-1; D gene: NA; CDR3 length: 16; clone size: NA; CDR3 protein: CASSPQTQIAYNEQYF; CDR3 DNA: TGTGCCAGCAGCCCCCAAACCCAAATAGCCTACAATGAGCAGTACTTC
J gene: TRBJ2-3; V gene: TRBV20-1; D gene: NA; CDR3 length: 12; clone size: NA; CDR3 protein: CSASATTDTQYF; CDR3 DNA: TGCAGTGCTAGCGCTACCACAGATACGCAGTATTTT
J gene: TRBJ2-7; V gene: TRBV28; D gene: NA; CDR3 length: 12; clone size: few; CDR3 protein: CASSSGPYEQYF; CDR3 DNA: TGTGCCAGCAGTTCGGGTCCTTACGAGCAGTACTTC
J gene: TRBJ1-5; V gene: TRBV7-2; D gene: NA; CDR3 length: 14; clone size: few; CDR3 protein: CASGLQYSNQPQHF; CDR3 DNA: TGTGCCAGCGGCCTTCAGTATAGCAATCAGCCCCAGCATTTT
J gene: TRBJ2-3; V gene: TRBV3-1; D gene: TRBD2; CDR3 length: 17; clone size: once; CDR3 protein: CASSPGVKTSGTDTQYF; CDR3 DNA: TGTGCCAGCAGCCCAGGCGTTAAGACTAGCGGCACAGATACGCAGTATTTT
J gene: TRBJ2-5; V gene: TRBV20-1; D gene: TRBD1; CDR3 length: 18; clone size: NA; CDR3 protein: CSARPSGGELPYQETQYF; CDR3 DNA: TGCAGTGCTAGACCCTCAGGGGGCGAGCTTCCGTACCAAGAGACCCAGTACTTC
J gene: TRBJ2-7; V gene: TRBV2; D gene: NA; CDR3 length: 17; clone size: NA; CDR3 protein: CASTTVKLGDATYEQYF; CDR3 DNA: TGTGCCAGCACCACCGTAAAATTAGGGGACGCCACCTACGAGCAGTACTTC
J gene: TRBJ1-2; V gene: TRBV27; D gene: TRBD1; CDR3 length: 13; clone size: NA; CDR3 protein: CASSSWDSSGYTF; CDR3 DNA: TGTGCCAGCAGTTCGTGGGACAGTTCAGGCTACACCTTC
J gene: TRBJ2-7; V gene: TRBV18; D gene: NA; CDR3 length: 13; clone size: NA; CDR3 protein: CASSPHLASEQYF; CDR3 DNA: TGTGCCAGCTCACCACATCTAGCCTCCGAGCAGTACTTC
J gene: TRBJ1-2; V gene: TRBV24-1; D gene: NA; CDR3 length: 14; clone size: NA; CDR3 protein: CATSDTDRRYGYTF; CDR3 DNA: TGTGCCACCAGTGATACCGACAGGCGCTATGGCTACACCTTC
J gene: TRBJ2-7; V gene: TRBV5-1; D gene: NA; CDR3 length: 15; clone size: once; CDR3 protein: CASSFTSDSYNEQYF; CDR3 DNA: TGCGCCAGCAGCTTCACGAGTGACTCCTACAATGAGCAGTACTTC
J gene: TRBJ2-5; V gene: TRBV5-1; D gene: NA; CDR3 length: 14; clone size: NA; CDR3 protein: CASSPTTGPETQYF; CDR3 DNA: TGCGCCAGCAGCCCCACCACAGGCCCGGAGACCCAGTACTTC
J gene: TRBJ2-3; V gene: TRBV27; D gene: NA; CDR3 length: 12; clone size: NA; CDR3 protein: CASSTSVDTQYF; CDR3 DNA: TGTGCCAGCAGTACCTCAGTAGATACGCAGTATTTT
J gene: TRBJ1-2; V gene: TRBV6-6; D gene: NA; CDR3 length: 14; clone size: NA; CDR3 protein: CASTYSREGPEYTF; CDR3 DNA: TGTGCCAGCACCTACTCCCGGGAAGGCCCAGAATACACCTTC
J gene: TRBJ1-4; V gene: TRBV20-1; D gene: NA; CDR3 length: 14; clone size: once; CDR3 protein: CSAREGSVNEKLFF; CDR3 DNA: TGCAGTGCTAGAGAGGGGTCGGTGAATGAAAAACTGTTTTTT
J gene: TRBJ2-5; V gene: TRBV27; D gene: TRBD1; CDR3 length: 15; clone size: NA; CDR3 protein: CASSIPGQGRNEQYF; CDR3 DNA: TGTGCCAGCAGTATCCCGGGACAGGGGAGGAATGAGCAGTACTTC
J gene: TRBJ1-1; V gene: TRBV7-2; D gene: TRBD1; CDR3 length: 14; clone size: NA; CDR3 protein: CASRLDRVRTEAFF; CDR3 DNA: TGTGCCAGCAGATTAGACAGGGTTCGGACTGAAGCTTTCTTT
J gene: TRBJ1-5; V gene: TRBV10-3; D gene: NA; CDR3 length: 12; clone size: NA; CDR3 protein: CAIKADNQPQHF; CDR3 DNA: TGTGCCATCAAGGCAGACAATCAGCCCCAGCATTTT
J gene: TRBJ1-6; V gene: TRBV7-9; D gene: TRBD1; CDR3 length: 17; clone size: many; CDR3 protein: CASSFADWTGSRSPLHF; CDR3 DNA: TGTGCCAGCAGTTTCGCTGACTGGACAGGGAGTCGTTCACCCCTCCACTTT